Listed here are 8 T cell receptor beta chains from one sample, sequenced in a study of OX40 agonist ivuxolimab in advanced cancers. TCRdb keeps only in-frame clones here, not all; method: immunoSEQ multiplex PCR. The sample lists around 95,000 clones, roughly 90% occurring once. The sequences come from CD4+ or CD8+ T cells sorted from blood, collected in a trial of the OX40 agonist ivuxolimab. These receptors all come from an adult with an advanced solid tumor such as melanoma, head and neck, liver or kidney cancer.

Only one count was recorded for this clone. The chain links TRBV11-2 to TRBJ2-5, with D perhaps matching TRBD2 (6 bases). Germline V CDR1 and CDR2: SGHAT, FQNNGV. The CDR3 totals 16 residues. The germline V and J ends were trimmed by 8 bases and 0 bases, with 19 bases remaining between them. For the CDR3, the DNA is TGTGCCAGCGCCTTTGGTGGAGGGGAGTACCAAGAGACCCAGTACTTC. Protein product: CASAFGGGEYQETQYF.

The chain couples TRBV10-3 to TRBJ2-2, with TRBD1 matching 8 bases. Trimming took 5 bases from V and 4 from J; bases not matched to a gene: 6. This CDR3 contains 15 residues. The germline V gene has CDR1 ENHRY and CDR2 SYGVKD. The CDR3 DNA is TGTGCCATCAGTTCCAATACAGGGGGCACCGGGGAGCTGTTTTTT. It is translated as CAISSNTGGTGELFF.

In DNA form, the CDR3 reads TGTGCCAGCAGCTTTGGACAGACCTCTGGAAACACCATATATTTT. It encodes CASSFGQTSGNTIYF. This rearrangement joins TRBV5-5 to TRBJ1-3, with D maybe TRBD1 (6 bases). Germline assignment: CDR1 SGHKS and CDR2 YYEKEE (reference sequence). CDR3 length equals 15 residues. Trimming took 2 bases from V and 0 from J, leaving 9 bases between them.

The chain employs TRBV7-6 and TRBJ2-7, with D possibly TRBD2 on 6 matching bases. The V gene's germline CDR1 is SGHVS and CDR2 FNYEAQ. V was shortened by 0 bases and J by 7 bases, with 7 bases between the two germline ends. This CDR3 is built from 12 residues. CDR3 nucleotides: TGTGCCAGCAGCTTAGCGGGGGGTGAGCAGTACTTC. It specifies CASSLAGGEQYF.

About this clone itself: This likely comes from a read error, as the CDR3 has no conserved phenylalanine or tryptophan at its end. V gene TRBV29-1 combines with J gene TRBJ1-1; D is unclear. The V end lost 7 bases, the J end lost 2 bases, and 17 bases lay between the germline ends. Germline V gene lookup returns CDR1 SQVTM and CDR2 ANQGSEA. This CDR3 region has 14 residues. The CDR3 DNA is TGCAGCGCCCTCGCGGCGGGTCCCAACACTGAAGCTTTCCTT. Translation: CSALAAGPNTEAFL.

CDR3 amino acids: CASSLRGPRHGYTF. The CDR3 DNA reads TGTGCCAGCAGCTTGAGGGGGCCGAGGCATGGCTACACCTTC. V is TRBV5-6 and J is TRBJ1-2; 7 bases align to TRBD1. CDR3 length: 14 residues. The trim removed 1 base at V and 6 bases at J, leaving 6 bases unmatched. Germline values: CDR1 SGHDT, CDR2 YYEEEE.

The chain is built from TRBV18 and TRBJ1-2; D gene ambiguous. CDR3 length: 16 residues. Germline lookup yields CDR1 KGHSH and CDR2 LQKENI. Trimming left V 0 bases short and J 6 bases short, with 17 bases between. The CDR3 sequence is CASSPPGFRANDGYTF. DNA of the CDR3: TGTGCCAGCTCACCACCGGGTTTTAGGGCCAACGATGGCTACACCTTC.

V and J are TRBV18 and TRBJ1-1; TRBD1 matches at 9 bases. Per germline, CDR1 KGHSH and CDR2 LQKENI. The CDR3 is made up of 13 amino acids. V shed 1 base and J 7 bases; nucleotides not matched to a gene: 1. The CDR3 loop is CASSPLDRGEAFF. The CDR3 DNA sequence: TGTGCCAGCTCACCACTGGACAGGGGTGAAGCTTTCTTT.